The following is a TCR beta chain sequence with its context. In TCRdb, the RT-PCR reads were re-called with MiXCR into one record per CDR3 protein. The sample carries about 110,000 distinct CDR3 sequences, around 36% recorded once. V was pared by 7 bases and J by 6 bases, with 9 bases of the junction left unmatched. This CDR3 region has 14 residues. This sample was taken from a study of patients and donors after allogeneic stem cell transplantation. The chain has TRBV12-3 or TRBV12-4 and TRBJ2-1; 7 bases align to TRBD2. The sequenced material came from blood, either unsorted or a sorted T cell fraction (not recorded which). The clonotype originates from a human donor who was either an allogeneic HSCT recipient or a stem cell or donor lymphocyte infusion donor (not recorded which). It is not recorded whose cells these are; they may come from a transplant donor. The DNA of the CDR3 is TGTGCCAGCACCGGACTAGTTCTTGCCAATGAGCAGTTCTTC. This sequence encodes CASTGLVLANEQFF.